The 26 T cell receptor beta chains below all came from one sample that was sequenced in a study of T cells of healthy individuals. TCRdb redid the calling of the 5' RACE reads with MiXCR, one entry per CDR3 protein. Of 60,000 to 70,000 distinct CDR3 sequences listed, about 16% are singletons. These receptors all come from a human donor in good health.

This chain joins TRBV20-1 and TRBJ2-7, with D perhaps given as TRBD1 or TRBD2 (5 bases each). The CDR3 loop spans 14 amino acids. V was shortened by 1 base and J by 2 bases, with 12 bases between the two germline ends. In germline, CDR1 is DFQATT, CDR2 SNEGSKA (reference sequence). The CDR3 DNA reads TGCAGTGCTAGAGCACGGGGCAGTCCCTACGAGCAGTACTTC. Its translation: CSARARGSPYEQYF.

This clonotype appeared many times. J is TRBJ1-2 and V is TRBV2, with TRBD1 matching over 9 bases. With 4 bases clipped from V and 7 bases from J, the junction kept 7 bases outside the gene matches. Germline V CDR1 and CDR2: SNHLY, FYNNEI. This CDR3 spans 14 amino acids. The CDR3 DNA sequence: TGTGCCAGCAGTGTAAAGGGACAGGGAGTTGGCTACACCTTC. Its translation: CASSVKGQGVGYTF.

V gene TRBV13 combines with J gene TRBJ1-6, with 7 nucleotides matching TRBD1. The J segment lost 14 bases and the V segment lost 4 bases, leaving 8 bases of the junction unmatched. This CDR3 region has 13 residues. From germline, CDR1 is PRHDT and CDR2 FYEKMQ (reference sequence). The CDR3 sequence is CASSYNRGGSLHF. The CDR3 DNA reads TGTGCCAGCAGCTATAACAGGGGTGGATCCCTCCACTTT.

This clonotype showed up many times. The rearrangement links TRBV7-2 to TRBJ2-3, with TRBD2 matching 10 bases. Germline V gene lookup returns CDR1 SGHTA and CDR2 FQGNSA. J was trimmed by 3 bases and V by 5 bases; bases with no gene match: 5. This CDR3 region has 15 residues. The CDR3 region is CASSPGLAMTDTQYF. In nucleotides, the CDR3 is TGTGCCAGCAGCCCGGGACTAGCGATGACAGATACGCAGTATTTT.

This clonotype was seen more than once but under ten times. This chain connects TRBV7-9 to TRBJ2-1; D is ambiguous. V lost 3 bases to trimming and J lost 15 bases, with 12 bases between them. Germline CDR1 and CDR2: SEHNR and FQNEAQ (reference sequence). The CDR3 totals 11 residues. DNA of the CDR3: TGTGCCAGCAGCTTTACTGAGTATCCGTTCTTC. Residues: CASSFTEYPFF. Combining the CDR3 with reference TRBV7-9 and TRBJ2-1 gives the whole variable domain DTGVSQNPRHKITKRGQNVTFRCDPISEHNRLYWYRQTLGQGPEFLTYFQNEAQLEKSRLLSDRFSAERPKGSFSTLEIQRTEQGDSAMYLCASSFTEYPFFGPGTRLTVL.

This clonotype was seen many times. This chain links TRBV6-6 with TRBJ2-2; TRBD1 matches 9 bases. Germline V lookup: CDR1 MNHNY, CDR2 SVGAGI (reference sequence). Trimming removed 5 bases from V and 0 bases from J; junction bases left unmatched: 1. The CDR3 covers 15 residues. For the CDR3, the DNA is TGTGCCAGCAGTCGGACAGGGGCGAACACCGGGGAGCTGTTTTTT. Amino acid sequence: CASSRTGANTGELFF.

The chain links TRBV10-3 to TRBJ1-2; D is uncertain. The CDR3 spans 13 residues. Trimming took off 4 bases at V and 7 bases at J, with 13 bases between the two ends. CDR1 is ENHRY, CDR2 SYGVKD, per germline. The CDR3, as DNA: TGTGCCATCAGTGCCGGGCCCGAAAGTGGCTACACCTTC. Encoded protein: CAISAGPESGYTF.

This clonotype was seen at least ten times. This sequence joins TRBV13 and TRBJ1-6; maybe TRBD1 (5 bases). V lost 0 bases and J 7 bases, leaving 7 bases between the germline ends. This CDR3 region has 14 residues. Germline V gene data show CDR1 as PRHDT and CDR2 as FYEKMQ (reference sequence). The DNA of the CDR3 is TGTGCCAGCAGCTTAGGCAGGGCGAATTCACCCCTCCACTTT. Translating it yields CASSLGRANSPLHF. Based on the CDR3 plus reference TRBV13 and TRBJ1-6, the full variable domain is AAGVIQSPRHLIKEKRETATLKCYPIPRHDTVYWYQQGPGQDPQFLISFYEKMQSDKGSIPDRFSAQQFSDYHSELNMSSLELGDSALYFCASSLGRANSPLHFGNGTRLTVT.

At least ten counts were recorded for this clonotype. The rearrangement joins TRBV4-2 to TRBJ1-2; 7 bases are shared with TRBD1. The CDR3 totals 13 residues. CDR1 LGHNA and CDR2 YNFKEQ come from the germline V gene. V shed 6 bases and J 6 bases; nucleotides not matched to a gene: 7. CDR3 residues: CASSQGGRDGYTF. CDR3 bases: TGTGCCAGCAGTCAGGGGGGACGGGATGGCTACACCTTC.

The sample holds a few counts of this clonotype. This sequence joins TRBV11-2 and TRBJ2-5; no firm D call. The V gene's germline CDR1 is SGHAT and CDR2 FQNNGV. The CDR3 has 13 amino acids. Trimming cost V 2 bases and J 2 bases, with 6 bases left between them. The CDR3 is CASSLLGQETQYF. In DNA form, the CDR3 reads TGTGCCAGCAGCTTATTAGGACAAGAGACCCAGTACTTC.

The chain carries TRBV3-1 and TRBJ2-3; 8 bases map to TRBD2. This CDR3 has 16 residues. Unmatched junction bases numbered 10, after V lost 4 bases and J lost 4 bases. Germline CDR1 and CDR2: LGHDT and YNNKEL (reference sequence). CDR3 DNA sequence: TGTGCCAGCAGCCCCCAAGGCAGCGGGAGAGCAGATACGCAGTATTTT. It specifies CASSPQGSGRADTQYF.

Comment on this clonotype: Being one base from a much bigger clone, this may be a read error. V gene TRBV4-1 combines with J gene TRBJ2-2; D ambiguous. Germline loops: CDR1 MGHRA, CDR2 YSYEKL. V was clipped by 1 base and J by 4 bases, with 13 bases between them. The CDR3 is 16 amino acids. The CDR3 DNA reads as TGCGCCAGCAGCCAAGTGTTGTACTCAACCACCGGGGAGCTGTTTTTT. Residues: CASSQVLYSTTGELFF.

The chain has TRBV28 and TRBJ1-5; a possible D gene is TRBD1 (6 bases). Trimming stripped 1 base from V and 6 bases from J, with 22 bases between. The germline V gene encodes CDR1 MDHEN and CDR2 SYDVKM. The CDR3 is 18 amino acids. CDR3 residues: CASSLFGTSPLGSQPQHF. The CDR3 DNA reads TGTGCCAGCAGTTTATTTGGGACAAGTCCTCTTGGCTCTCAGCCCCAGCATTTT.

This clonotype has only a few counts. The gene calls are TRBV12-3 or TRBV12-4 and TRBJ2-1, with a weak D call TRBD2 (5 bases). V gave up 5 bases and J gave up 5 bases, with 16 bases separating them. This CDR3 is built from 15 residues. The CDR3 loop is CASSPRGNQDNEQFF. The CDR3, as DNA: TGTGCCAGCAGTCCCCGGGGAAACCAAGACAATGAGCAGTTCTTC.

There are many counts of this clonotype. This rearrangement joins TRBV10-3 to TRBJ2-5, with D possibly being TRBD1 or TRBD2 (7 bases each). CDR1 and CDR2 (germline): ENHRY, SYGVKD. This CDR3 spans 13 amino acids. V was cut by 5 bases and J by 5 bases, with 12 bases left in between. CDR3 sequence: CAISRQGGETQYF. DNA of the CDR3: TGTGCCATCAGTCGACAGGGAGGGGAGACCCAGTACTTC.

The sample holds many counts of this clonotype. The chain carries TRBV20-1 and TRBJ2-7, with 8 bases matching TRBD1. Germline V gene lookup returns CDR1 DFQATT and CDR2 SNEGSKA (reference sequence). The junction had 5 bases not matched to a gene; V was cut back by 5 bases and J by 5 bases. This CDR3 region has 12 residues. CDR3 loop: CSASQGGHEQYF. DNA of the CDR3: TGCAGTGCTTCACAGGGGGGCCACGAGCAGTACTTC.

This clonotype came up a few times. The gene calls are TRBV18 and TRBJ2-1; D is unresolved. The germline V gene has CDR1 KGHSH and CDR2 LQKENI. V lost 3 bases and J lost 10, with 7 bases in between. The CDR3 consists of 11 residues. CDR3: CASSPEEEQFF. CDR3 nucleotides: TGTGCCAGCTCACCCGAGGAGGAGCAGTTCTTC.

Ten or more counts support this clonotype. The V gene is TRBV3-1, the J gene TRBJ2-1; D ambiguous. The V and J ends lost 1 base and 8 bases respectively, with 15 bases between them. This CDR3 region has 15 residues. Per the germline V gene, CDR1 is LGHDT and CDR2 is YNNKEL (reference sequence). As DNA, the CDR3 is TGTGCCAGCAGCCAAGCGACAATTGGTTGGGATGAGCAGTTCTTC. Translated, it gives CASSQATIGWDEQFF.

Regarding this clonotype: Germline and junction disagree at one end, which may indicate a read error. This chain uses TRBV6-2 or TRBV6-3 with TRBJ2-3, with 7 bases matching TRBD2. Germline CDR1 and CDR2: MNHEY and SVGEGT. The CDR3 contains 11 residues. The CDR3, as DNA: TGTGCCAGCAACGACGGGAGGTCAGCGGTTTTT. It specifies CASNDGRSAVF.

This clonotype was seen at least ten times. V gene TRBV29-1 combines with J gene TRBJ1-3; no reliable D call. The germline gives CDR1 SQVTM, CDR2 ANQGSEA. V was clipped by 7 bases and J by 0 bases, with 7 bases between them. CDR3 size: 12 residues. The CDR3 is CSGESSGNTIYF. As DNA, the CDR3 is TGCAGCGGAGAGAGCTCTGGAAACACCATATATTTT.

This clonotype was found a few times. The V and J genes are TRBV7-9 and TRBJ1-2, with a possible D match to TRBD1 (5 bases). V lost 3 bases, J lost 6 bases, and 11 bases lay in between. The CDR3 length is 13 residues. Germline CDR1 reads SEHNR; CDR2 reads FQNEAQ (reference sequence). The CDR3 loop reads CASSFGAYNGYTF. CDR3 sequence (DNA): TGTGCCAGCAGCTTCGGGGCATACAATGGCTACACCTTC.

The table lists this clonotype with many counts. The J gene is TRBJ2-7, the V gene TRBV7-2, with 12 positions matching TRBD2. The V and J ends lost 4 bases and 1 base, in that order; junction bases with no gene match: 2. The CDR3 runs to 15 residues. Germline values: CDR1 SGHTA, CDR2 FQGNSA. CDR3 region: CASSSGLAGSYEQYF. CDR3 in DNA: TGTGCCAGCAGCTCCGGACTAGCGGGGTCCTACGAGCAGTACTTC.

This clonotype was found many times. The CDR3 region is CASSPRRGGAGELFF. DNA for the CDR3: TGTGCCAGCAGCCCCCGACGAGGGGGTGCCGGGGAGCTGTTTTTT. This chain connects TRBV3-1 to TRBJ2-2, with D tentatively TRBD1 (6 bases). The germline gives CDR1 LGHDT, CDR2 YNNKEL (reference sequence). The CDR3 runs 15 residues. Trimming pared 4 bases from V and 6 bases from J, leaving 15 bases between.

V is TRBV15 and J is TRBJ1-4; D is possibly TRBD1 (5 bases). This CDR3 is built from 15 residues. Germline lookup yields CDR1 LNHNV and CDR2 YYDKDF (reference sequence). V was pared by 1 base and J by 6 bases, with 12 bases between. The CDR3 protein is CATSRVSGEDEKLFF. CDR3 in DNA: TGTGCCACCAGCAGAGTTTCGGGGGAAGATGAAAAACTGTTTTTT.

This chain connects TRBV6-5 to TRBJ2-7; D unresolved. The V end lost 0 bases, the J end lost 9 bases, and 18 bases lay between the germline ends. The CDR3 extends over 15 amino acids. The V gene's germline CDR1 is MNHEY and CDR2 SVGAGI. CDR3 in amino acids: CASSYSDGYSPLQYF. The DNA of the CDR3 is TGTGCCAGCAGTTACTCGGACGGATATTCCCCTCTGCAGTACTTC.

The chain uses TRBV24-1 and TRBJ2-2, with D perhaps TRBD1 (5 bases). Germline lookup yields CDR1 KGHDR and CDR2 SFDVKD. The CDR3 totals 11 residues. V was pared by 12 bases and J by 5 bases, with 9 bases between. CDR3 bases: TGTGCCGCTAAGGGGACCGGGGAGCTGTTTTTT. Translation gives CAAKGTGELFF.